This TCR beta chain was recorded in a study of shared clonotypes between healthy human individuals. Whole-study results and caveats: A handful of donors shared about 5% of their naive CD4 clonotypes.

V was pared by 1 base and J by 4 bases, with 9 bases of the junction left unmatched. The CDR3 consists of 17 residues. Germline CDR1 is PRHDT and CDR2 is FYEKMQ (reference sequence). CD45RO-negative, CCR7-selected cells formed the naive CD8 fraction, which excluded terminally differentiated effector memory CD45RA+ cells. Of note for this clone: Its specificity is unknown.

Method: immunoSEQ multiplex PCR; TCRdb's copy keeps in-frame clones and lacks some. The data hold more than 500,000 clones, with 85% to 95% observed a single time. This chain uses TRBV13 with TRBJ2-1, with 8 bases aligning to TRBD2. The sample comprised naive CD8+ T cells sorted from blood. The source is a woman younger than 45 in good health. The CDR3 sequence is CASSLVDAGTRYNEQFF. The CDR3 coding sequence is TGTGCCAGCAGCTTAGTAGATGCCGGGACTAGATACAATGAGCAGTTCTTC.